These 29 T cell receptor beta chains were sequenced from one sample in a study of blood T cell repertoires in COVID-19. The data were produced by immunoSEQ multiplex PCR, yet TCRdb's version contains in-frame clones alone and is incomplete. The repertoire holds 140,000 to 150,000 clones, with 88% as singletons. Sequenced sample: PBMCs or T cells enriched from blood (not recorded which). The source is a woman in her twenties or thirties with acute COVID-19.

This clone was detected once. This chain joins TRBV28 and TRBJ2-3; tentative D call: TRBD2 (6 bases). The CDR3 extends over 15 amino acids. Trimming took 6 bases from V and 2 from J, leaving 15 bases between them. Germline CDR1 and CDR2: MDHEN and SYDVKM. CDR3 DNA: TGTGCCAGCAGGGAGGGTCTCCCGACCACAGATACGCAGTATTTT. Encoded protein: CASREGLPTTDTQYF.

V usage is TRBV28 and J usage is TRBJ2-2; 10 bases are shared with TRBD1. The CDR3 extends over 16 amino acids. Germline lookup yields CDR1 MDHEN and CDR2 SYDVKM. After removal of 5 bases from V and 6 bases from J, the junction contained 9 bases not matched to a gene. This CDR3 reads CASSLPRGQGPGELFF. The CDR3 DNA reads as TGTGCCAGCAGTCTCCCAAGGGGACAGGGGCCCGGGGAGCTGTTTTTT.

The chain employs TRBV7-8 and TRBJ2-1; 10 bases are a match to TRBD2. V shed 3 bases and J 3 bases; nucleotides not matched to a gene: 14. The CDR3 runs to 19 residues. Germline-derived CDR1 and CDR2 are SGHVS and FQNEAQ. CDR3 sequence reads: CASSLLLASGRIDYNEQFF. In nucleotides, the CDR3 is TGTGCCAGCAGCTTGCTATTGGCTAGCGGGAGAATCGACTACAATGAGCAGTTCTTC.

The chain joins TRBV12-5 to TRBJ2-3, with D perhaps TRBD1 (6 bases). This CDR3 comprises 13 residues. The V gene's germline CDR1 is LGHNT and CDR2 FRNRAP. V shed 6 bases and J shed 3 bases, with 10 bases lying between them. The CDR3 sequence is CASGQDRTDTQYF. Written as DNA, the CDR3 is TGTGCTAGTGGCCAGGACAGAACAGATACGCAGTATTTT.

The V gene is TRBV5-1, the J gene TRBJ2-7, with D possibly TRBD1 on 5 matching bases. V lost 0 bases to trimming and J lost 7 bases, with 5 bases between them. The CDR3 sequence is 11 residues long. The germline gives CDR1 SGHRS, CDR2 YFSETQ. The CDR3 nucleotides are TGCGCCAGCAGCTTGGAGGGGGAGCAGTACTTC. Its protein product is CASSLEGEQYF.

The gene calls are TRBV3-1 (or the pseudogene TRBV3-2) and TRBJ1-3; D uncertain. The length of the CDR3 is 17 residues. CDR1 and CDR2 (germline): LGHDT, YNNKEL (reference sequence). V lost 2 bases to trimming and J lost 4 bases, with 18 bases between them. The CDR3 coding sequence is TGTGCCAGCAGCCAACCGGTACTACTTCCGCGCGGAAACACCATATATTTT. As protein: CASSQPVLLPRGNTIYF.

DNA of the CDR3: TGTGCCAGCAGACCAGGACAGGCAGTAAACATTCAGTACTTC. It specifies CASRPGQAVNIQYF. J is TRBJ2-4 and V is TRBV7-9; 7 positions agree with TRBD1. Germline V lookup: CDR1 SEHNR, CDR2 FQNEAQ (reference sequence). The CDR3 covers 14 residues. The trim removed 6 bases at V and 6 bases at J, leaving 8 bases unmatched.

This chain connects TRBV4-1 to TRBJ2-3, with 11 bases aligning to TRBD2. CDR1 and CDR2 (germline): MGHRA, YSYEKL. V was clipped by 5 bases and J by 0 bases; unmatched bases: 13. The CDR3 extends over 19 amino acids. CDR3 DNA: TGCGCCAGCAGCGTAGGGCCTAGCGGGAGGACAGTGAGCACAGATACGCAGTATTTT. Encoded protein: CASSVGPSGRTVSTDTQYF.

This clone was seen more than once but under ten times. This chain links TRBV7-9 with TRBJ2-7; D not certain. With 2 bases removed from V and 3 bases from J, the gap between germline ends came to 8 bases. The CDR3 is made up of 13 amino acids. Germline-derived CDR1 and CDR2 are SEHNR and FQNEAQ (reference sequence). As DNA, the CDR3 is TGTGCCAGCAGCTTATCAGCTAGCTACGAGCAGTACTTC. Its protein product is CASSLSASYEQYF.

This chain uses TRBV18 with TRBJ2-7; 8 bases map to TRBD1. This CDR3 comprises 15 residues. Germline V gene lookup returns CDR1 KGHSH and CDR2 LQKENI. V dropped 2 bases and J dropped 4; count of bases not matched to a gene: 7. The CDR3 DNA reads as TGTGCCAGCTCACCATTGAGTGGACAGGGATACGAGCAGTACTTC. Protein: CASSPLSGQGYEQYF.

The chain combines TRBV2 with TRBJ2-7; D remains ambiguous. The CDR3 is 12 residues long. Trimming took 4 bases from V and 3 from J, leaving 7 bases between them. From germline, CDR1 is SNHLY and CDR2 FYNNEI. CDR3 region: CASSGHSYEQYF. Here the CDR3 DNA reads TGTGCCAGCAGTGGACACAGCTACGAGCAGTACTTC.

CDR3 residues: CASSLDQGNYGYTF. The CDR3 DNA reads TGTGCCAGCAGCTTAGACCAGGGCAACTATGGCTACACCTTC. The chain links TRBV7-3 to TRBJ1-2; a weak D match, TRBD1 (5 bases). The CDR3 has 14 residues. V was shortened by 2 bases and J by 2 bases, with 9 bases between the two germline ends. Germline-derived CDR1 and CDR2 are SGHTA and FQGTGA.

CDR3 coding DNA: TGTGCCAGCAATCCCCCCGGACAGACGATCCAAGAGACCCAGTACTTC. Amino acid sequence: CASNPPGQTIQETQYF. This chain links TRBV28 with TRBJ2-5, with a tentative D call TRBD1 (6 bases). Germline V gives CDR1 MDHEN, CDR2 SYDVKM. The V end lost 7 bases, the J end lost 1 base, and 19 bases lay between the germline ends. CDR3 length: 16 residues.

This clone has ten or more counts. V is TRBV7-9 and J is TRBJ1-1; 9 nucleotides line up with TRBD1. This CDR3 region has 13 residues. Unmatched junction bases numbered 3, after V lost 6 bases and J lost 4 bases. Germline values: CDR1 SEHNR, CDR2 FQNEAQ (reference sequence). CDR3 residues: CASRPTGGTEAFF. CDR3 bases: TGTGCCAGCAGACCGACAGGGGGCACTGAAGCTTTCTTT.

The chain has TRBV4-3 and TRBJ2-1; maybe TRBD2 (5 bases). V lost 3 bases and J lost 7, with 22 bases in between. This CDR3 is built from 17 residues. The germline gives CDR1 LGHNA, CDR2 YSLEER. DNA for the CDR3: TGCGCCAGCAGCCAGGTACTAATGGGAGTAAATGGAAATGAGCAGTTCTTC. Its translation is CASSQVLMGVNGNEQFF.

The genes are TRBV30 and TRBJ1-6; TRBD1 agrees at 9 bases. J gave up 5 bases and V 3 bases, and 11 bases lay outside the gene matches. The germline V gene encodes CDR1 GTSNPN and CDR2 SVGIG (reference sequence). The CDR3 totals 17 residues. The CDR3 loop is CAWSGGQGSSDNSPLHF. The CDR3, as DNA: TGTGCCTGGAGCGGAGGACAGGGGTCAAGTGATAATTCACCCCTCCACTTT.

V and J are TRBV4-1 and TRBJ2-7; 7 bases line up with TRBD2. Germline V lookup: CDR1 MGHRA, CDR2 YSYEKL. This CDR3 comprises 15 residues. With 6 bases clipped from V and 4 bases from J, the junction kept 12 bases outside the gene matches. The CDR3 is CASSLSGNLGYEQYF. The CDR3 bases are TGCGCCAGCAGTCTCAGCGGGAATCTTGGGTACGAGCAGTACTTC.

The gene calls are TRBV4-3 and TRBJ1-3; D is undetermined. CDR3 length equals 14 residues. V lost 0 bases, J lost 4 bases, and 7 bases lay in between. From germline, CDR1 is LGHNA and CDR2 YSLEER. The CDR3 protein is CASSQEWQGNTIYF. CDR3 DNA: TGCGCCAGCAGCCAAGAATGGCAGGGAAACACCATATATTTT.

The V call is TRBV27, the J call TRBJ2-1; the match to TRBD2 covers 8 bases. This CDR3 contains 12 residues. J was trimmed by 10 bases and V by 5 bases; bases with no gene match: 4. Germline V lookup: CDR1 MNHEY, CDR2 SMNVEV (reference sequence). The CDR3 here is CASSIGLAEQFF. In nucleotides, the CDR3 is TGTGCCAGCAGTATTGGACTAGCCGAGCAGTTCTTC.

This chain joins TRBV10-3 and TRBJ2-7, with 8 bases aligning to TRBD1. This CDR3 is built from 14 residues. Unmatched junction bases numbered 3, after V lost 0 bases and J lost 5 bases. Looked up from germline, CDR1 is ENHRY and CDR2 is SYGVKD. CDR3 bases: TGTGCCATCAGTGAGTCGTTGACAGGGGACGAGCAGTACTTC. Encoded protein: CAISESLTGDEQYF.

The V and J genes are TRBV11-2 and TRBJ1-3, with 11 bases that match TRBD1. CDR1 and CDR2 from the germline V gene are SGHAT and FQNNGV. V lost 8 bases to trimming and J lost 3 bases; unmatched junction nucleotides: 6. The CDR3 sequence is 15 residues long. CDR3 region: CASGAGTGGGNTIYF. The DNA for the CDR3 is TGTGCCAGCGGTGCCGGGACAGGGGGTGGAAACACCATATATTTT.

V is TRBV7-8 and J is TRBJ2-7, with 14 bases matching TRBD2. The CDR3 covers 16 residues. Trimming cost V 2 bases and J 4 bases; bases outside gene matches: 4. CDR1 is SGHVS, CDR2 FQNEAQ, per germline. CDR3 region: CASSLLGLAGGYEQYF. The CDR3 DNA is TGTGCCAGCAGCTTACTTGGACTAGCGGGAGGTTACGAGCAGTACTTC.

The chain employs TRBV7-3 and TRBJ2-2; D gene ambiguous. Germline CDR1 is SGHTA and CDR2 is FQGTGA. V shed 1 base and J shed 0 bases, with 12 bases lying between them. The CDR3 is 17 amino acids. CDR3 sequence reads: CASSLIAHIANTGELFF. CDR3 nucleotide sequence: TGTGCCAGCAGCTTAATAGCCCATATCGCGAACACCGGGGAGCTGTTTTTT. Looking up the rest from reference TRBV7-3 and TRBJ2-2 gives the full variable domain: GAGVSQTPSNKVTEKGKYVELRCDPISGHTALYWYRQSLGQGPEFLIYFQGTGAADDSGLPNDRFFAVRPEGSVSTLKIQRTERGDSAVYLCASSLIAHIANTGELFFGEGSRLTVL.

This clone has just a few counts. V gene TRBV12-3 or TRBV12-4 combines with J gene TRBJ1-6; D unclear. V lost 7 bases and J 10 bases, leaving 11 bases between the germline ends. The CDR3 has 12 amino acids. The CDR3 sequence is CASKDEGSPLHF. The CDR3 DNA reads TGTGCCAGCAAGGATGAGGGCTCACCCCTCCACTTT.

V usage is TRBV10-3 and J usage is TRBJ1-3; D is perhaps TRBD1 (5 bases). V was shortened by 2 bases and J by 0 bases, with 17 bases between the two germline ends. The germline CDR1 and CDR2 sequences are ENHRY and SYGVKD. This CDR3 comprises 18 residues. The CDR3 DNA follows: TGTGCCATCAGTGAGCCTGTGGGCAGGGTCCACTCTGGAAACACCATATATTTT. It translates to CAISEPVGRVHSGNTIYF.

The chain has TRBV7-8 and TRBJ1-1, with D perhaps TRBD1 (5 bases). Germline CDR1 is SGHVS and CDR2 is FQNEAQ. V lost 2 bases and J 0 bases, leaving 16 bases between the germline ends. CDR3 length equals 17 residues. The CDR3 spells CASSLPGQGSLNTEAFF. DNA of the CDR3: TGTGCCAGCAGCTTACCGGGCCAGGGAAGTTTGAACACTGAAGCTTTCTTT.

This chain joins TRBV11-2 and TRBJ2-2; the match to TRBD1 covers 9 bases. The CDR3 extends over 17 amino acids. V lost 5 bases and J lost 5; bases outside the gene matches: 12. Germline CDR1 reads SGHAT; CDR2 reads FQNNGV. CDR3 nucleotides: TGTGCCAGCAGCCCTTTCCCGGGACAGGGATGGACCGGGGAGCTGTTTTTT. Its protein product is CASSPFPGQGWTGELFF. Complete variable domain (other parts from reference TRBV11-2 and TRBJ2-2): EAGVAQSPRYKIIEKRQSVAFWCNPISGHATLYWYQQILGQGPKLLIQFQNNGVVDDSQLPKDRFSAERLKGVDSTLKIQPAKLEDSAVYLCASSPFPGQGWTGELFFGEGSRLTVL.

V is TRBV19 and J is TRBJ1-5; perhaps TRBD1 as D (5 bases). The CDR3 runs 16 residues. With 2 bases removed from V and 2 bases from J, the gap between germline ends came to 13 bases. Germline V gene sequence: CDR1 LNHDA, CDR2 SQIVND (reference sequence). The CDR3 region is CASSIQGLAGNQPQHF. As DNA, the CDR3 is TGTGCCAGTAGTATACAGGGCCTCGCGGGCAATCAGCCCCAGCATTTT.

V is TRBV28 and J is TRBJ2-5; tentatively, D is TRBD2 (5 bases). The length of the CDR3 is 14 residues. V lost 7 bases to trimming and J lost 1 base, with 13 bases between them. The V gene's germline CDR1 is MDHEN and CDR2 SYDVKM. The CDR3 loop reads CASNSLGAQETQYF. Here the CDR3 DNA reads TGTGCCAGCAACTCATTGGGAGCCCAAGAGACCCAGTACTTC.